This TCR beta chain comes out of a study of blood T cell repertoires in COVID-19. Turning to the study itself: Samples came from the United States, Italy and Spain, spanning acute and convalescent COVID-19. T cells, B-cell-depleted T cells, or PBMCs provided the cDNA or gDNA that served as material.

Per the original methods: Amplifying reference gene primers gave estimates of nucleated cell counts. This table comes from immunoSEQ multiplex PCR, and its TCRdb copy is limited to in-frame clones, with some not included. That table supplies the V and J calls and clone size; D and trimming were determined from the DNA. Of a few hundred thousand clones in the sample, roughly 84% were seen once. Looked up from germline, CDR1 is LGHDT and CDR2 is YNNKEL (reference sequence). The CDR3 is made up of 14 amino acids. The V gene lost 1 base and the J gene lost 5 bases, with 11 bases spanning the gap. This clone was recorded once.

The sequenced sample consisted of peripheral blood. The TCR originated in a woman in her forties who had recovered from COVID-19. The V and J genes are TRBV3-1 (or the pseudogene TRBV3-2) and TRBJ2-5; the D is unclear. As DNA, the CDR3 is TGTGCCAGCAGCCAAGGACGAGCCGGGGAGACCCAGTACTTC. This sequence encodes CASSQGRAGETQYF.